A single sample is the source of the 26 T cell receptor beta chains below, sequenced in a study of response to subunit inactivated influenza vaccine. TCRdb fed the RT-PCR reads into MiXCR, producing one record per CDR3 protein. The repertoire consists of around 500,000 distinct CDR3 sequences, with roughly 9.7% occurring once and the leading ten covering around 12%. This sample comprised PBMCs from blood, obtained about 6 weeks after vaccination. These receptors were collected from a middle-aged man who received an inactivated influenza vaccine.

The chain has TRBV28 and TRBJ2-5; D unresolved. V lost 7 bases and J lost 2, with 20 bases in between. The CDR3 extends over 16 amino acids. In germline, CDR1 is MDHEN, CDR2 SYDVKM. The CDR3 spells CASTPVGMGIQETQYF. The CDR3 coding sequence is TGTGCCAGCACCCCAGTGGGAATGGGAATACAAGAGACCCAGTACTTC.

The table lists this clonotype with a few counts. Mismatch with germline at one junction end may stem from a read error. V usage is TRBV6-5 and J usage is TRBJ1-1; D gene ambiguous. CDR1 is MNHEY, CDR2 SVGAGI, per germline. This CDR3 comprises 13 residues. The chain's CDR3 is CASSYLMNTEAFF. The DNA of the CDR3 is TGTGCCAGCAGCTACTTGATGAACACTGAAGCTTTCTTT.

This clonotype was recorded a few times. The chain has TRBV4-3 and TRBJ2-5; D possibly matches TRBD1 or TRBD2 (5 bases each). This CDR3 spans 16 amino acids. Germline CDR1 and CDR2: LGHNA and YSLEER. V was cut by 1 base and J by 5 bases, with 17 bases left in between. Here the CDR3 DNA reads TGCGCCAGCAGCCAAGGGGCCATCGGGGCAAGGGAGACCCAGTACTTC. Protein: CASSQGAIGARETQYF.

There are a few counts of this clonotype. This rearrangement joins TRBV4-3 to TRBJ2-7; 8 bases match TRBD1. The CDR3 is made up of 14 amino acids. The germline V gene has CDR1 LGHNA and CDR2 YSLEER. After removal of 3 bases from V and 7 bases from J, the junction contained 8 bases not matched to a gene. The CDR3 DNA reads as TGCGCCAGCAGCCAGACAGGGGATGCTAGGGAGCAGTACTTC. This gives the protein CASSQTGDAREQYF.

This chain links TRBV7-2 with TRBJ1-6; the D gene is possibly TRBD1 (6 bases). Germline CDR1 and CDR2: SGHTA and FQGNSA. This CDR3 has 15 residues. With 1 base removed from V and 9 bases from J, the gap between germline ends came to 13 bases. The CDR3 DNA reads as TGTGCCAGCAGCTTAGTTCTAGGGGGTTCTTCACCCCTCCACTTT. It is translated as CASSLVLGGSSPLHF.

DNA for the CDR3: TGCAGTGCCTCTTGGGGGGGATATAATTCACCCCTCCACTTT. As protein: CSASWGGYNSPLHF. V gene TRBV20-1 combines with J gene TRBJ1-6; TRBD1 might be the D (5 bases). Germline assignment: CDR1 DFQATT and CDR2 SNEGSKA (reference sequence). With 6 bases removed from V and 4 bases from J, the gap between germline ends came to 13 bases. This CDR3 has 14 amino acids.

DNA of the CDR3: TGTGCCATCAGTGAGTCAGGACAGCCTTCTTACTATGGCTACACCTTC. This translates into CAISESGQPSYYGYTF. This rearrangement joins TRBV10-3 to TRBJ1-2, with D perhaps matching TRBD1 (6 bases). The CDR3 spans 16 residues. Germline V gene data show CDR1 as ENHRY and CDR2 as SYGVKD. V was cut by 0 bases and J by 3 bases, with 14 bases left in between.

This clonotype has a handful of counts. This chain joins TRBV12-3 or TRBV12-4 and TRBJ2-3; 7 positions agree with TRBD2. This CDR3 comprises 17 residues. The J segment lost 0 bases and the V segment lost 6 bases, leaving 12 bases of the junction unmatched. CDR3 sequence reads: CASSPSGGVLSTDTQYF. The CDR3 DNA reads TGTGCCAGCAGCCCTAGCGGAGGGGTACTTAGCACAGATACGCAGTATTTT.

The J gene is TRBJ1-5, the V gene TRBV15; D is perhaps TRBD1 (5 bases). V lost 5 bases, J lost 1 base, and 12 bases lay in between. This CDR3 comprises 15 residues. In germline, CDR1 is LNHNV, CDR2 YYDKDF (reference sequence). Here the CDR3 reads CATSGQGSSNQPQHF. The DNA of the CDR3 is TGTGCCACCAGCGGACAAGGGAGCAGCAATCAGCCCCAGCATTTT.

V and J are TRBV20-1 and TRBJ2-1; possibly TRBD2 for D (6 bases). V lost 2 bases and J 0 bases, leaving 11 bases between the germline ends. CDR1 is DFQATT, CDR2 SNEGSKA, per germline (reference sequence). The CDR3 loop spans 15 amino acids. In DNA form, the CDR3 reads TGCAGTGCTAGACGGAGGGAACGCTCCTACAATGAGCAGTTCTTC. This translates into CSARRRERSYNEQFF.

This clonotype was counted many times. The chain couples TRBV29-1 to TRBJ2-7, with D unclear. This CDR3 region has 14 residues. The ends were cut back, 4 bases at V and 1 base at J, with 14 bases in the middle. Germline loops: CDR1 SQVTM, CDR2 ANQGSEA. CDR3 amino acids: CSVVGRYGSYEQYF. The CDR3, as DNA: TGCAGCGTTGTAGGGCGGTACGGTTCCTACGAGCAGTACTTC.

This clonotype was seen a few times. The rearrangement links TRBV27 to TRBJ2-1, with 9 nucleotides matching TRBD2. Germline V lookup: CDR1 MNHEY, CDR2 SMNVEV (reference sequence). This CDR3 spans 13 amino acids. V lost 10 bases to trimming and J lost 3 bases; unmatched junction nucleotides: 4. The CDR3 here is CATGTSFYNEQFF. CDR3 nucleotides: TGTGCCACGGGGACTAGCTTCTACAATGAGCAGTTCTTC.

This clonotype has more than one count but fewer than ten. This rearrangement joins TRBV29-1 to TRBJ1-1; D possibly corresponds to TRBD1 (5 bases). Germline CDR1 and CDR2: SQVTM and ANQGSEA. The CDR3 length is 14 residues. Deletions cut 5 bases from V and 2 bases from J, with 15 bases between. The DNA of the CDR3 is TGCAGCGTTAGGGTACAGGAGGGTAACACTGAAGCTTTCTTT. It translates to CSVRVQEGNTEAFF.

On this clonotype: A much larger clone lies one base from this, so it may be a read error. The rearrangement joins TRBV7-2 to TRBJ2-7; the D call may be TRBD1 or TRBD2 (5 bases each). Germline assignment: CDR1 SGHTA and CDR2 FQGNSA. This CDR3 spans 14 amino acids. CDR3 region: CDSSLARGGYEQYF. In DNA, the CDR3 is TGTGACAGCAGCTTAGCGAGGGGCGGCTACGAGCAGTACTTC.

This clonotype was counted ten times or more. The chain carries TRBV7-2 and TRBJ2-1; D is unclear. CDR1 and CDR2 from the germline V gene are SGHTA and FQGNSA. This CDR3 region has 13 residues. V gave up 0 bases and J gave up 8 bases, with 8 bases separating them. CDR3 loop: CASSLAGQHEQFF. The CDR3 region has the DNA TGTGCCAGCAGCTTAGCTGGCCAGCATGAGCAGTTCTTC.

The table lists this clonotype with a few counts. The chain combines TRBV20-1 with TRBJ2-1; 12 bases line up with TRBD2. Losses at the gene ends were 3 bases for V and 2 bases for J; bases not matched to a gene: 2. Germline V CDR1 and CDR2: DFQATT, SNEGSKA (reference sequence). The CDR3 length is 15 residues. CDR3 nucleotides: TGCAGTGCTAGTCCTAGCGGGAGGGCCTACAATGAGCAGTTCTTC. Its protein is CSASPSGRAYNEQFF.

This clonotype was recorded a few times. V and J are TRBV5-1 and TRBJ2-3; the match to TRBD2 covers 11 bases. The CDR3 covers 15 residues. The V segment lost 3 bases and the J segment 6 bases; nucleotides outside the gene matches: 6. The germline gives CDR1 SGHRS, CDR2 YFSETQ. The CDR3 region has the DNA TGCGCCAGCAGCTCACTAGCGGGAGTAGCGGATACGCAGTATTTT. This codes for CASSSLAGVADTQYF.

This clonotype occurred a few times. V gene TRBV11-1 combines with J gene TRBJ1-4; no clear D gene. Germline V CDR1 and CDR2: SGHAT, FQDESV (reference sequence). The V gene lost 5 bases and the J gene lost 0 bases, with 19 bases spanning the gap. The CDR3 covers 18 residues. The CDR3 loop reads CASSNHPGGLATNEKLFF. For the CDR3, the DNA is TGTGCCAGCAGCAATCATCCGGGAGGCCTTGCAACTAATGAAAAACTGTTTTTT.

The chain couples TRBV4-3 to TRBJ2-7; D may be TRBD2 (6 bases). CDR1 is LGHNA, CDR2 YSLEER, per germline. V lost 0 bases and J lost 4, with 13 bases in between. There are 15 residues in the CDR3. CDR3 DNA sequence: TGCGCCAGCAGCCAAGAGGCGGGAAGAGGGTACGAGCAGTACTTC. Translating gives CASSQEAGRGYEQYF.

This clonotype came up a few times. CDR3 in amino acids: CATSRTGGTSNQPQHF. Written as DNA, the CDR3 is TGTGCCACCAGCAGGACAGGGGGCACGAGCAATCAGCCCCAGCATTTT. This chain joins TRBV15 and TRBJ1-5; 10 nucleotides agree with TRBD1. This CDR3 is 16 amino acids long. Germline CDR1 and CDR2: LNHNV and YYDKDF (reference sequence). J gave up 1 base and V 3 bases, and 3 bases lay outside the gene matches.

The V call is TRBV5-1, the J call TRBJ2-1, with TRBD2 matching over 8 bases. The CDR3 consists of 13 residues. Looked up from germline, CDR1 is SGHRS and CDR2 is YFSETQ. Trimming took 4 bases from V and 6 from J; bases not matched to a gene: 3. This chain's CDR3 is CASSRTSGNEQFF. CDR3 DNA sequence: TGCGCCAGCAGCCGCACTAGCGGCAATGAGCAGTTCTTC.

This clonotype has just a few counts. The chain is built from TRBV4-2 and TRBJ1-1; TRBD1 might be the D (6 bases). V gave up 1 base and J gave up 1 base, with 10 bases separating them. Germline CDR1 and CDR2: LGHNA and YNFKEQ. The CDR3 is made up of 15 amino acids. CDR3 in DNA: TGTGCCAGCAGCCAAGCGCAGGGGCAGAACACTGAAGCTTTCTTT. It is translated as CASSQAQGQNTEAFF.

This clonotype was detected only a few times. The chain combines TRBV4-3 with TRBJ2-7, with 7 nucleotides matching TRBD1. The CDR3 covers 15 residues. V shed 1 base and J 0 bases; nucleotides not matched to a gene: 3. The germline V gene encodes CDR1 LGHNA and CDR2 YSLEER. The DNA for the CDR3 is TGCGCCAGCAGCCAAGGACAGGGCAGCTCCTACGAGCAGTACTTC. It is translated as CASSQGQGSSYEQYF.

This clonotype was detected ten times or more. The genes are TRBV29-1 and TRBJ1-2, with 8 bases fitting TRBD1. Germline V gene lookup returns CDR1 SQVTM and CDR2 ANQGSEA. The J segment lost 4 bases and the V segment lost 6 bases, leaving 7 bases of the junction unmatched. The CDR3 is 13 residues long. The CDR3 DNA reads as TGCAGCGTCTACGACAGGGGATCCTATGGCTACACCTTC. As protein: CSVYDRGSYGYTF. The whole variable domain, remainder taken from reference TRBV29-1 and TRBJ1-2, is SAVISQKPSRDICQRGTSLTIQCQVDSQVTMMFWYRQQPGQSLTLIATANQGSEATYESGFVIDKFPISRPNLTFSTLTVSNMSPEDSSIYLCSVYDRGSYGYTFGSGTRLTVV.

This chain uses TRBV20-1 with TRBJ2-1; TRBD2 agrees at 8 bases. J gave up 7 bases and V 3 bases, and 11 bases lay outside the gene matches. Germline lookup yields CDR1 DFQATT and CDR2 SNEGSKA (reference sequence). This CDR3 has 15 residues. The CDR3 coding sequence is TGCAGTGCTAGGGAGAGCGGGAGTCGAAGTAATGAGCAGTTCTTC. This gives the protein CSARESGSRSNEQFF.

This chain links TRBV12-3 or TRBV12-4 with TRBJ1-1, with no clear D. This CDR3 is 15 amino acids long. Between the trimmed V and J ends, which lost 4 bases and 4 bases, there was a span of 16 bases. The CDR3, as DNA: TGTGCCAGCAGTTCACCGAGGTCGTCAGCCACTGAAGCTTTCTTT. Protein: CASSSPRSSATEAFF.